The 28 T cell receptor beta chains given below trace back to one sample, sequenced in a study of cytotoxic CD8 clonotypes in ibrutinib-treated CLL. Data came from immunoSEQ multiplex PCR; TCRdb stores just in-frame clones and leaves some out. Of 40,000 to 55,000 clones listed, over 65% are singletons. The sequences come from PBMCs, collected after 24 months of ibrutinib treatment. The receptors here all came from a human donor with chronic lymphocytic leukemia.

The CDR3 is CASGGTAKPQHF. The DNA of the CDR3 is TGTGCCAGCGGAGGGACCGCCAAGCCCCAGCATTTT. The chain uses TRBV19 and TRBJ1-5; D might be TRBD1 (5 bases). CDR3 length: 12 amino acids. Germline loops: CDR1 LNHDA, CDR2 SQIVND (reference sequence). Trimming removed 9 bases at V and 8 bases at J, with 14 bases between. Supplemented by reference TRBV19 and TRBJ1-5, the full variable domain reads DGGITQSPKYLFRKEGQNVTLSCEQNLNHDAMYWYRQDPGQGLRLIYYSQIVNDFQKGDIAEGYSVSREKKESFPLTVTSAQKNPTAFYLCASGGTAKPQHFGDGTRLSIL.

The chain uses TRBV30 and TRBJ1-5; no reliable D call. Germline V gene sequence: CDR1 GTSNPN, CDR2 SVGIG (reference sequence). CDR3 length equals 17 residues. Trimming took off 2 bases at V and 3 bases at J, with 20 bases between the two ends. The CDR3 reads CAWSPQGIGIHNQPQHF. In DNA form, the CDR3 reads TGTGCCTGGAGTCCGCAAGGTATAGGTATTCACAATCAGCCCCAGCATTTT.

The V call is TRBV11-2, the J call TRBJ1-1, with D maybe TRBD1 (5 bases). Between the trimmed V and J ends, which lost 2 bases and 3 bases, there was a span of 13 bases. CDR1 is SGHAT and CDR2 is FQNNGV in the germline V gene. This CDR3 contains 15 residues. The CDR3 DNA reads as TGTGCCAGCAGCTTAAGTACCGGGACGCACACTGAAGCTTTCTTT. As protein: CASSLSTGTHTEAFF.

This chain connects TRBV14 to TRBJ1-2, with D tentatively TRBD1 (5 bases). V dropped 4 bases and J dropped 2 bases, with 17 bases sitting between them. The CDR3 runs 16 residues. The germline gives CDR1 SGHDN, CDR2 FVKESK. Written as DNA, the CDR3 is TGTGCCAGCAGCCCCCTGAGGGAACAGGCCAACTATGGCTACACCTTC. It codes for CASSPLREQANYGYTF.

This sequence joins TRBV6-1 and TRBJ1-1; D not certain. The CDR3 length is 14 residues. Trimming took off 5 bases at V and 0 bases at J, with 10 bases between the two ends. Germline V gene data show CDR1 as MNHNS and CDR2 as SASEGT. The CDR3 bases are TGTGCCAGCAGTAGGGAGACCATGAACACTGAAGCTTTCTTT. Translating it yields CASSRETMNTEAFF.

The V call is TRBV29-1, the J call TRBJ1-4, with TRBD1 identical over 8 bases. V lost 4 bases and J lost 7; bases outside the gene matches: 2. The CDR3 is 12 residues long. Germline-derived CDR1 and CDR2 are SQVTM and ANQGSEA. This CDR3 is CSVGQGREKLFF. CDR3 nucleotide sequence: TGCAGCGTTGGACAGGGGCGTGAAAAACTGTTTTTT. Full variable domain (outside the CDR3, taken from reference TRBV29-1 and TRBJ1-4): SAVISQKPSRDICQRGTSLTIQCQVDSQVTMMFWYRQQPGQSLTLIATANQGSEATYESGFVIDKFPISRPNLTFSTLTVSNMSPEDSSIYLCSVGQGREKLFFGSGTQLSVL.

Concerning this clone itself: Other DNA sequences from this sample encode an identical CDR3 as well. This chain uses TRBV7-2 with TRBJ2-7, with 7 bases aligning to TRBD2. The CDR3 loop spans 13 amino acids. The V segment lost 1 base and the J segment 6 bases; nucleotides outside the gene matches: 3. Germline CDR1 and CDR2: SGHTA and FQGNSA. The CDR3 sequence: CASSLGTGGEQYF. CDR3 DNA: TGTGCCAGCAGCTTAGGGACGGGAGGCGAGCAGTACTTC.

V usage is TRBV2 and J usage is TRBJ1-3, with 8 bases matching TRBD1. V dropped 3 bases and J dropped 0; count of bases not matched to a gene: 4. This CDR3 region has 16 residues. Germline V gene lookup returns CDR1 SNHLY and CDR2 FYNNEI. The chain's CDR3 is CASSETGAHSGNTIYF. In DNA form, the CDR3 reads TGTGCCAGCAGTGAGACAGGGGCCCACTCTGGAAACACCATATATTTT.

Written as DNA, the CDR3 is TGTGCCAGCAGCGGGGGACCGCGGGGGGACGAGCAGTACTTC. It specifies CASSGGPRGDEQYF. The rearrangement uses TRBV5-4 and TRBJ2-7, with 8 bases matching TRBD2. Germline V lookup: CDR1 SGHNT, CDR2 YYREEE (reference sequence). The CDR3 runs to 14 residues. Trimming removed 4 bases from V and 5 bases from J; junction bases left unmatched: 8. The whole variable domain, remainder taken from reference TRBV5-4 and TRBJ2-7, is ETGVTQSPTHLIKTRGQQVTLRCSSQSGHNTVSWYQQALGQGPQFIFQYYREEENGRGNFPPRFSGLQFPNYSSELNVNALELDDSALYLCASSGGPRGDEQYFGPGTRLTVT.

This clone has a handful of counts. The CDR3 here is CASSLASVNTEAFF. The CDR3 region has the DNA TGCGCCAGCAGCTTGGCCTCGGTGAACACTGAAGCTTTCTTT. V is TRBV5-1 and J is TRBJ1-1; D unclear. The germline V gene encodes CDR1 SGHRS and CDR2 YFSETQ. The CDR3 is made up of 14 amino acids. The ends were cut back, 0 bases at V and 0 bases at J, with 6 bases in the middle.

The chain has TRBV7-3 and TRBJ2-1, with 13 bases lining up with TRBD2. After removal of 4 bases from V and 9 bases from J, the junction contained 6 bases not matched to a gene. This CDR3 comprises 15 residues. The V gene's germline CDR1 is SGHTA and CDR2 FQGTGA. The CDR3 nucleotides are TGTGCCAGCAGCTCCGGACTAGCGGGAGCCAGTGAGCAGTTCTTC. Its protein product is CASSSGLAGASEQFF.

V usage is TRBV11-2 and J usage is TRBJ1-4, with D tentatively TRBD1 (6 bases). The CDR3 sequence is 14 residues long. The ends were cut back, 4 bases at V and 7 bases at J, with 13 bases in the middle. Germline V CDR1 and CDR2: SGHAT, FQNNGV. CDR3 loop: CASSSIRGGEKLFF. CDR3 nucleotides: TGTGCCAGCAGCTCGATCAGGGGTGGTGAAAAACTGTTTTTT.

This clone occurred once. The chain carries TRBV18 and TRBJ2-2; TRBD1 agrees at 7 bases. Germline V gene lookup returns CDR1 KGHSH and CDR2 LQKENI. The CDR3 contains 15 residues. V lost 4 bases, J lost 2 bases, and 4 bases stayed unmatched. DNA of the CDR3: TGTGCCAGCTCACTTGGGACAGCCAACACCGGGGAGCTGTTTTTT. It yields the protein CASSLGTANTGELFF.

This rearrangement joins TRBV11-2 to TRBJ2-7; a weak D match, TRBD1 (5 bases). The germline V gene encodes CDR1 SGHAT and CDR2 FQNNGV. V was trimmed by 2 bases and J by 9 bases, leaving 26 bases between them. The CDR3 is 17 residues long. CDR3 sequence (DNA): TGTGCCAGCAGCTTAACTTCTGCAGGGCGCGTCCTACGAGCGCAGTACTTC. This sequence encodes CASSLTSAGRVLRAQYF.

The CDR3 loop is CASSLGLAGEKHEQYF. For the CDR3, the DNA is TGTGCCAGCAGCTTAGGGCTAGCGGGAGAGAAGCACGAGCAGTACTTC. The genes are TRBV7-6 and TRBJ2-7, with 10 positions matching TRBD2. The CDR3 has 16 residues. CDR1 and CDR2 from the germline V gene are SGHVS and FNYEAQ. The junction had 8 bases not matched to a gene; V was cut back by 1 base and J by 5 bases.

The chain is built from TRBV27 and TRBJ1-2; D gene unclear. The CDR3 length is 13 residues. Germline lookup yields CDR1 MNHEY and CDR2 SMNVEV (reference sequence). V lost 0 bases and J lost 8, with 10 bases in between. The CDR3 DNA follows: TGTGCCAGCAGTTTATCCGGCCAGATCGGCTACACCTTC. It is translated as CASSLSGQIGYTF.

The chain carries TRBV10-1 and TRBJ2-1, with 12 bases fitting TRBD2. Germline V gene sequence: CDR1 WNHNN, CDR2 SYGVQD (reference sequence). The junction had 8 bases not matched to a gene; V was cut back by 3 bases and J by 8 bases. The length of the CDR3 is 16 residues. The DNA for the CDR3 is TGCGCCAGCAGTGAAACTAGCGGGAGGTTAGGCGATGAGCAGTTCTTC. It codes for CASSETSGRLGDEQFF.

This chain links TRBV21-1 with TRBJ2-7; the table calls TRBD2, which could not be checked here. TRBV21-1 is a known pseudogene. The CDR3 consists of 16 residues. The CDR3 bases are TGTGCCAGCAGGGGGTCTAGCGGGAGGGCCGAGTACGAGCAGTACTTC. Encoded protein: CASRGSSGRAEYEQYF.

The table lists this clone with a few counts. The gene calls are TRBV4-1 and TRBJ1-4; the match to TRBD1 covers 8 bases. CDR1 and CDR2 (germline): MGHRA, YSYEKL. The trim removed 3 bases at V and 7 bases at J, leaving 7 bases unmatched. The CDR3 runs to 15 residues. The CDR3 here is CASSQSRDRFEKLFF. CDR3 bases: TGCGCCAGCAGCCAGTCCCGGGACAGGTTTGAAAAACTGTTTTTT.

The gene calls are TRBV11-3 and TRBJ2-5; possible D gene TRBD2, 6 bases. Germline lookup yields CDR1 SGHNT and CDR2 YENEEA. The CDR3 extends over 15 amino acids. Trimming pared 5 bases from V and 1 base from J, leaving 14 bases between. CDR3 nucleotide sequence: TGTGCCAGCAGCCCAGGCCGGGAGACCCAAGAGACCCAGTACTTC. It yields the protein CASSPGRETQETQYF.

This clone was observed a few times. The gene calls are TRBV6-5 and TRBJ1-1, with a tentative D call TRBD1 (5 bases). Trimming shortened V by 6 bases and J by 6 bases, and 20 bases separated the two germline ends. This CDR3 has 15 amino acids. CDR1 MNHEY and CDR2 SVGAGI come from the germline V gene. The CDR3 loop is CASSYRTVRGPEAFF. The CDR3 DNA follows: TGTGCCAGCAGCTACCGCACCGTTAGGGGCCCTGAAGCTTTCTTT.

The chain joins TRBV29-1 to TRBJ2-3; D possibly uses TRBD1 or TRBD2 (5 bases each). Germline V gives CDR1 SQVTM, CDR2 ANQGSEA. This CDR3 is built from 15 residues. Trimming removed 6 bases from V and 4 bases from J, with 20 bases in between. This CDR3 is CSVSRSEGLPDTQYF. In nucleotides, the CDR3 is TGCAGCGTCTCGCGCTCCGAGGGGCTGCCAGATACGCAGTATTTT.

The chain has TRBV5-6 and TRBJ1-5, with D possibly being TRBD1 (5 bases). The CDR3 contains 14 residues. V dropped 3 bases and J dropped 7 bases, with 14 bases sitting between them. Germline assignment: CDR1 SGHDT and CDR2 YYEEEE. CDR3 nucleotide sequence: TGTGCCAGCAGCTCCCGGGGCCCGGGACAGCCCCAGCATTTT. Translated, it gives CASSSRGPGQPQHF.

The V gene is TRBV11-3, the J gene TRBJ2-7; possibly TRBD1 for D (5 bases). The CDR3 runs 18 residues. V shed 0 bases and J shed 3 bases, with 21 bases lying between them. Germline CDR1 SGHNT, CDR2 YENEEA. The CDR3: CASSLDQGQGKWGYEQYF. Here the CDR3 DNA reads TGTGCCAGCAGCTTAGATCAAGGGCAGGGTAAGTGGGGCTACGAGCAGTACTTC.

The genes are TRBV27 and TRBJ1-1; 7 positions agree with TRBD1. In germline, CDR1 is MNHEY, CDR2 SMNVEV (reference sequence). Trimming took 6 bases from V and 5 from J; bases not matched to a gene: 3. The CDR3 has 12 residues. This chain's CDR3 is CASRRQGTEAFF. In nucleotides, the CDR3 is TGTGCCAGCAGGAGACAGGGTACTGAAGCTTTCTTT.

V gene TRBV6-1 combines with J gene TRBJ2-3; 10 nucleotides agree with TRBD1. The V gene's germline CDR1 is MNHNS and CDR2 SASEGT. Trimming cost V 2 bases and J 2 bases; bases outside gene matches: 13. This CDR3 comprises 19 residues. DNA of the CDR3: TGTGCCAGCAGTGAACGCTTCTCCGGGACAGGGGCCAACACAGATACGCAGTATTTT. Its translation: CASSERFSGTGANTDTQYF.

This clone was found a few times. The chain combines TRBV12-5 with TRBJ1-2, with 9 bases aligning to TRBD1. Germline V gives CDR1 LGHNT, CDR2 FRNRAP. The V and J ends lost 7 bases and 2 bases, in that order; junction bases with no gene match: 14. The CDR3 is 17 residues long. The CDR3 here is CASAAPGQGGGNYGYTF. The DNA for the CDR3 is TGTGCTAGTGCCGCTCCGGGACAGGGTGGCGGGAACTATGGCTACACCTTC.

V gene TRBV27 combines with J gene TRBJ2-7, with TRBD1 identical over 7 bases. The CDR3 has 14 residues. Trimming took 4 bases from V and 4 from J; bases not matched to a gene: 7. Germline V gene data show CDR1 as MNHEY and CDR2 as SMNVEV (reference sequence). This CDR3 reads CASSYSGTEYEQYF. The CDR3, as DNA: TGTGCCAGCAGTTACTCGGGGACAGAGTACGAGCAGTACTTC.